This note documents a single TCR beta chain sequence. This record belongs to a study of Ad26.COV2.S vaccination and SARS-CoV-2 variants. TCRdb's table, derived via immunoSEQ multiplex PCR, lists solely in-frame clones and lacks some. This sample has a few hundred thousand clones, with 92% found just once. As for treatment: roughly 19 received Ad26.COV2.S at low or high dose, single or two shots; 5 received placebo; per-sample allocation not given. Sampling occurred on day 63 after the first vaccine or placebo injection. A Boston donor was an adult aged 18-55 years. An Ad26 vector that expressed Wuhan-strain SARS-CoV-2 spike constituted the vaccine. Germline V lookup: CDR1 LNHDA, CDR2 SQIVND (reference sequence). The CDR3 totals 14 residues. The V and J ends lost 1 base and 5 bases respectively, with 11 bases between them.

The chain has TRBV19 and TRBJ1-1; possible D gene TRBD1, 6 bases. Source: peripheral blood, taken in a trial of Ad26.COV2.S vaccine versus placebo. The sequence was collected from a person between 18 and 60 years old who received the Ad26.COV2.S COVID-19 vaccine or a placebo. The CDR3 loop reads CASSIVEGGTEAFF. CDR3 coding DNA: TGTGCCAGTAGTATAGTGGAGGGGGGAACTGAAGCTTTCTTT.